This is a list of T cell receptor beta chains from one sample in a study of persistence of HIV-infected CD4 T cells. Antigens of these TCRs are unknown. Method: immunoSEQ multiplex PCR; TCRdb's copy keeps in-frame clones and lacks some. The sample shows around 35,000 clones, more than 75% of them seen only once. The specimen comprised cultured CD4+ T cells from PBMCs, sampled from a patient who received antiretroviral therapy. The receptors stem from an adult with HIV. The donor label of this sample is uncertain. Both conserved end residues are part of each CDR3. D genes are given only for firm matches. Expanded clones get a size class; other rows say once, few or many, or leave the size out.

V: TRBV7-2
J: TRBJ2-3
D: NA
size: NA
DNA: TGTGCCAGCAGCTTAGCAACCAGACCAGATACGCAGTATTTT
CDR3: CASSLATRPDTQYF

V: TRBV9
J: TRBJ1-3
D: NA
size: once
DNA: TGTGCCAGCAGCCTACGTCTCTCTGGAAACACCATATATTTT
CDR3: CASSLRLSGNTIYF

V: TRBV5-4
J: TRBJ2-2
D: NA
size: NA
DNA: TGTGCCAGCAGTCGACAGGACCTGAACACCGGGGAGCTGTTTTTT
CDR3: CASSRQDLNTGELFF

V: TRBV7-9
J: TRBJ1-2
D: TRBD1
size: NA
DNA: TGTGCCAGCAGCCCCAGAGGACAGGGCCAGGACTATGGCTACACCTTC
CDR3: CASSPRGQGQDYGYTF

V: TRBV5-4
J: TRBJ1-2
D: NA
size: NA
DNA: TGTGCCAGCAGCTGGTATGATGGCTACACCTTC
CDR3: CASSWYDGYTF

V: TRBV6-5
J: TRBJ1-1
D: NA
size: once
DNA: TGTGCCAGCAGCATCAAGGGGGCTGAAGCTTTCTTT
CDR3: CASSIKGAEAFF

V: TRBV5-8
J: TRBJ1-2
D: NA
size: NA
DNA: TGTGCCAGCAGCTTGGCCGCATATGGCTACACCTTC
CDR3: CASSLAAYGYTF

V: TRBV12-5
J: TRBJ1-1
D: NA
size: NA
DNA: TGTGCTAGTGGCCCAGGGAACACTGAAGCTTTCTTT
CDR3: CASGPGNTEAFF

V: TRBV6-5
J: TRBJ1-1
D: NA
size: NA
DNA: TGTGCCAGCAGTTACTCACGGGCCATCACTGAAGCTTTCTTT
CDR3: CASSYSRAITEAFF

V: TRBV2
J: TRBJ1-5
D: NA
size: NA
DNA: TGTGCCAGCAGCTTGGGTCTTAGCAATCAGCCCCAGCATTTT
CDR3: CASSLGLSNQPQHF

V: TRBV10-3
J: TRBJ1-5
D: NA
size: NA
DNA: TGTGCCATCAGCCCCAATAGCAATCAGCCCCAGCATTTT
CDR3: CAISPNSNQPQHF

V: TRBV3-1/TRBV3-2
J: TRBJ2-2
D: NA
size: once
DNA: TGTGCCAGCAGTGGCAGACAGAACACCGGGGAGCTGTTTTTT
CDR3: CASSGRQNTGELFF

V: TRBV5-1
J: TRBJ1-3
D: NA
size: few
DNA: TGCGCCAGCAGCATCGGACAGCTTAGCTCTGGAAACACCATATATTTT
CDR3: CASSIGQLSSGNTIYF

V: TRBV5-1
J: TRBJ1-1
D: NA
size: NA
DNA: TGCGCCAGCAGCTTGGAGTTAGGGGCTGAAGCTTTCTTT
CDR3: CASSLELGAEAFF

V: TRBV19
J: TRBJ2-2
D: TRBD1
size: NA
DNA: TGTGCCAGTAGTTTACGACAGGGGTCCACCGGGGAGCTGTTTTTT
CDR3: CASSLRQGSTGELFF

V: TRBV5-1
J: TRBJ1-2
D: NA
size: once
DNA: TGCGCCAGCAGCATTGACGCGCGCGGCTATGGCTACACCTTC
CDR3: CASSIDARGYGYTF

V: TRBV5-6
J: TRBJ1-3
D: NA
size: NA
DNA: TGTGCCAGCAGCTTAATGGGGCTCTCTGGAAACACCATATATTTT
CDR3: CASSLMGLSGNTIYF

V: TRBV2
J: TRBJ1-5
D: NA
size: NA
DNA: TGTGCCAGCAGTGAAGGCTCGGAATATAGCAATCAGCCCCAGCATTTT
CDR3: CASSEGSEYSNQPQHF

V: TRBV30
J: TRBJ1-5
D: NA
size: NA
DNA: TGTGCCTGGAGAGGTAGGGGCAGGGAGGAACAGCCCCAGCATTTT
CDR3: CAWRGRGREEQPQHF

V: TRBV5-5
J: TRBJ1-2
D: TRBD1
size: few
DNA: TGTGCCAGCAGCTTGGGGCAGGGGGCTAACTATGGCTACACCTTC
CDR3: CASSLGQGANYGYTF

V: TRBV19
J: TRBJ1-2
D: NA
size: NA
DNA: TGTGCCAGTCACACCGGGACCCAGATTAACTATGGCTACACCTTC
CDR3: CASHTGTQINYGYTF

V: TRBV9
J: TRBJ1-3
D: NA
size: NA
DNA: TGTGCCAGCAGTACACCGACGGGAAACACCATATATTTT
CDR3: CASSTPTGNTIYF

V: TRBV19
J: TRBJ1-2
D: NA
size: once
DNA: TGTGCCAGTAGTATCCTATCCGCGGGCTATGGCTACACCTTC
CDR3: CASSILSAGYGYTF

V: TRBV15
J: TRBJ1-2
D: NA
size: NA
DNA: TGTGCCACCAGCAGAGAAGGGCGGGGGGCTGGTGGCTACACCTTC
CDR3: CATSREGRGAGGYTF

V: TRBV6-1
J: TRBJ1-5
D: NA
size: once
DNA: TGTGCCAGCAGTGAAGGAACAGTTCGCAATCAGCCCCAGCATTTT
CDR3: CASSEGTVRNQPQHF

V: TRBV7-2
J: TRBJ2-5
D: NA
size: NA
DNA: TGTGCCAGCGGGGCTCGCGGGGCCCAAGAGACCCAGTACTTC
CDR3: CASGARGAQETQYF

V: TRBV3-1/TRBV3-2
J: TRBJ2-1
D: TRBD1
size: NA
DNA: TGTGCCAGCAGCCAAGTCACCGGGACAGGGTACAATGAGCAGTTCTTC
CDR3: CASSQVTGTGYNEQFF